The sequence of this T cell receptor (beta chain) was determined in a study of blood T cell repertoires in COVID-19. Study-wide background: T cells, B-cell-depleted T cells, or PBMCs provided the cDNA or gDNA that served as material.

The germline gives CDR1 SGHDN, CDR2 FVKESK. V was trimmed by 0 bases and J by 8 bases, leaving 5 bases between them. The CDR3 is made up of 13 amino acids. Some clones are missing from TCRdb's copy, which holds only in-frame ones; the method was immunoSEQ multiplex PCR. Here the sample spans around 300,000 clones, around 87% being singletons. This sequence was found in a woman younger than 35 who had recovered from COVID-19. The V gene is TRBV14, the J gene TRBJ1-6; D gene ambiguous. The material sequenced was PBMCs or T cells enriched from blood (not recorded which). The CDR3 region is CASSQDLYSPLHF. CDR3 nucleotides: TGTGCCAGCAGCCAAGATCTGTATTCACCCCTCCACTTT. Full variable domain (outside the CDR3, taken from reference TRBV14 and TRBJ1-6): EAGVTQFPSHSVIEKGQTVTLRCDPISGHDNLYWYRRVMGKEIKFLLHFVKESKQDESGMPNNRFLAERTGGTYSTLKVQPAELEDSGVYFCASSQDLYSPLHFGNGTRLTVT.